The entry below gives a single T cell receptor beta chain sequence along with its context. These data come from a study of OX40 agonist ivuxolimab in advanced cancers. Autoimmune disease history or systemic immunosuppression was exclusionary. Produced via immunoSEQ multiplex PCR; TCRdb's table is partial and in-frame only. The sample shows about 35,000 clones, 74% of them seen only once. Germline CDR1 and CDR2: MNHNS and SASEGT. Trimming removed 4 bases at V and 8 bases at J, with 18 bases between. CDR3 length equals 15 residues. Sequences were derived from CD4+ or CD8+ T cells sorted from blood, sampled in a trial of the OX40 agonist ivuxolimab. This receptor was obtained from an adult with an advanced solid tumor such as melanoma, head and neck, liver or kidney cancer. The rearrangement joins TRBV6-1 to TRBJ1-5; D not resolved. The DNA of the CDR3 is TGTGCCAGCAGTGCCTACTACAGTGCCGGTGAGCCCCAGCATTTT. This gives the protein CASSAYYSAGEPQHF.